One and the same sample provided the 25 T cell receptor beta chains below, sequenced in a study of T-cell reconstitution after alpha-beta-depleted transplantation in children (dated by TCRdb to the mid-2010s). Receptors were amplified or captured by PCR. The instrument was an Illumina HiSeq 2500. TCR libraries were prepared with molecular barcoding, using unique molecular identifiers to normalize TCRbeta repertoire quantification. TCRdb reanalyzed the raw reads on its own, using fastp at Q25 for trimming and MiXCR for clone calling, and kept in-frame beta chains. Under each unique CDR3 protein, matching rows form one entry showing the most common genes and DNA. The sample table records hundreds of thousands of distinct CDR3 sequences; 23% of these occur just once. Roughly 14% of the sample is taken by the ten largest. This sample's treatment or condition label indicates: allogeneic hematopoietic cell transplantation with graft depleted of TCRalphabeta T cells and CD19 B cells.

The sequencing used PBMCs, mostly from graft donor cells, collected 360 days after TCRalphabeta/CD19-depleted stem cell transplant. The receptors come from a boy under three years old who had a stem cell transplant for acute myeloid leukemia, so the T cells may come from the graft donor.

This clonotype was detected many times. V is TRBV12-3 or TRBV12-4 and J is TRBJ1-6; D not certain. The CDR3 length is 16 residues. Trimming left V 4 bases short and J 7 bases short, with 17 bases between. The CDR3 protein is CASSYSGLRKNSPLHF. Here the CDR3 DNA reads TGTGCCAGCAGTTACTCGGGCCTGCGAAAGAATTCACCCCTCCACTTT.

In its sample, this clonotype was seen many times. V is TRBV7-2 and J is TRBJ2-7; TRBD1 matches at 9 bases. The CDR3 extends over 16 amino acids. V dropped 3 bases and J dropped 1; count of bases not matched to a gene: 7. Looked up from germline, CDR1 is SGHTA and CDR2 is FQGNSA. The CDR3 spells CASSFQSDRGSYEQYF. The CDR3 bases are TGTGCCAGCAGCTTCCAGTCTGACAGGGGGTCCTACGAGCAGTACTTC.

This clonotype was recorded many times. The chain employs TRBV7-6 and TRBJ2-6; D perhaps matches TRBD1 (6 bases). Germline CDR1 and CDR2: SGHVS and FNYEAQ. The CDR3 loop spans 17 amino acids. The germline V and J ends were trimmed by 1 base and 4 bases, with 14 bases remaining between them. The CDR3 DNA is TGTGCCAGCAGCTTAGACTCAGGGGTCAGGGGGGCCAACGTCCTGACTTTC. Translation gives CASSLDSGVRGANVLTF.

This clonotype was picked up a small number of times. The chain joins TRBV21-1 to TRBJ1-1. TRBV21-1 is noted as a pseudogene. This CDR3 region has 17 residues. The CDR3 region has the DNA TGTGCCAGCAGCCCGCCGGCCACCGGGTCTCCGAACACTGAAGCTTTCTTT. As protein: CASSPPATGSPNTEAFF.

This clonotype turned up a few times. The chain has TRBV5-1 and TRBJ2-1; 10 nucleotides line up with TRBD1. This CDR3 has 14 amino acids. J gave up 0 bases and V 8 bases, and 2 bases lay outside the gene matches. Germline V CDR1 and CDR2: SGHRS, YFSETQ. CDR3 DNA sequence: TGCGCCAGGTGGACAGGGGGCTCCTACAATGAGCAGTTCTTC. Protein sequence: CARWTGGSYNEQFF.

This clonotype showed up just once. V and J are TRBV7-9 and TRBJ2-3, with a tentative D call TRBD1 (5 bases). There are 14 residues in the CDR3. V lost 5 bases and J 2 bases, leaving 11 bases between the germline ends. CDR1 and CDR2 from the germline V gene are SEHNR and FQNEAQ (reference sequence). The CDR3 coding sequence is TGTGCCAGCAGCCCCCCCAGGGCCACAGATACGCAGTATTTT. Protein sequence: CASSPPRATDTQYF.

This clonotype was detected a few times. This chain connects TRBV2 to TRBJ1-3, with 7 nucleotides matching TRBD1. J was trimmed by 2 bases and V by 7 bases; bases with no gene match: 5. CDR1 is SNHLY, CDR2 FYNNEI, per germline. The CDR3 has 14 residues. CDR3 DNA sequence: TGTGCCAGCACTGAGGGGGCTGCTGGAAACACCATATATTTT. It is translated as CASTEGAAGNTIYF.

The sample holds many counts of this clonotype. The chain has TRBV12-3 or TRBV12-4 and TRBJ2-1, with TRBD1 as a possible D gene (6 bases). This CDR3 is built from 15 residues. Deletions cut 1 base from V and 4 bases from J, with 11 bases between. In DNA form, the CDR3 reads TGTGCCAGCAGTTTAGGACCCAGGGGTTACAATGAGCAGTTCTTC. Its translation is CASSLGPRGYNEQFF.

This clonotype was counted a few times. The chain combines TRBV20-1 with TRBJ2-3; no definite D call. Trimming cost V 2 bases and J 6 bases, with 15 bases left between them. The CDR3 has 14 residues. Germline CDR1 reads DFQATT; CDR2 reads SNEGSKA (reference sequence). CDR3 region: CSARLTKGPDTQYF. CDR3 nucleotides: TGCAGTGCTAGATTAACGAAGGGTCCGGATACGCAGTATTTT.

At least ten counts were recorded for this clonotype. The V call is TRBV7-2, the J call TRBJ2-5; 8 nucleotides match TRBD2. The J segment lost 5 bases and the V segment lost 7 bases, leaving 15 bases of the junction unmatched. Germline V lookup: CDR1 SGHTA, CDR2 FQGNSA. The CDR3 extends over 16 amino acids. The CDR3 spells CASTPYGLAVDETQYF. The CDR3 nucleotides read TGTGCCAGCACCCCCTATGGACTAGCAGTTGACGAGACCCAGTACTTC.

This clonotype was recorded a few times. The V gene is TRBV6-5, the J gene TRBJ1-2; D unresolved. Trimming removed 0 bases at V and 4 bases at J, with 15 bases between. In germline, CDR1 is MNHEY, CDR2 SVGAGI. CDR3 size: 16 residues. The CDR3 sequence is CASSYSQGRGAYGYTF. As DNA, the CDR3 is TGTGCCAGCAGTTACTCGCAAGGCCGCGGTGCCTATGGCTACACCTTC.

This clonotype was found once. The rearrangement uses TRBV28 and TRBJ1-2; the D is unclear. This CDR3 is 13 amino acids long. Germline CDR1 MDHEN, CDR2 SYDVKM. Trimming took off 7 bases at V and 2 bases at J, with 11 bases between the two ends. The CDR3 is CASTTGLNYGYTF. The CDR3 DNA reads TGTGCCAGCACCACCGGGCTCAACTATGGCTACACCTTC.

This clonotype occurred many times. The V gene is TRBV6-5, the J gene TRBJ1-2, with no clear D. This CDR3 region has 15 residues. Germline V lookup: CDR1 MNHEY, CDR2 SVGAGI. V was shortened by 2 bases and J by 8 bases, with 18 bases between the two germline ends. The CDR3: CASSYALSEMGGYTF. Written as DNA, the CDR3 is TGTGCCAGCAGTTACGCCCTGAGCGAAATGGGAGGCTACACCTTC.

This clonotype appeared many times. This rearrangement joins TRBV7-2 to TRBJ2-1; D unresolved. Trimming removed 8 bases at V and 4 bases at J, with 12 bases between. This CDR3 has 13 residues. Germline V CDR1 and CDR2: SGHTA, FQGNSA. In nucleotides, the CDR3 is TGTGCCAGCCGAACCCATCCTTACAATGAGCAGTTCTTC. This codes for CASRTHPYNEQFF. The entire variable domain, with the rest obtained from reference TRBV7-2 and TRBJ2-1, is as follows: GAGVSQSPSNKVTEKGKDVELRCDPISGHTALYWYRQSLGQGLEFLIYFQGNSAPDKSGLPSDRFSAERTGGSVSTLTIQRTQQEDSAVYLCASRTHPYNEQFFGPGTRLTVL.

The rearrangement links TRBV5-4 to TRBJ2-1; TRBD1 agrees at 10 bases. The CDR3 covers 18 residues. After removal of 3 bases from V and 1 base from J, the junction contained 10 bases not matched to a gene. Per germline, CDR1 SGHNT and CDR2 YYREEE (reference sequence). The CDR3: CASSSDRGLSFSYNEQFF. The CDR3 coding sequence is TGTGCCAGCAGCTCAGACAGGGGGCTCTCATTTTCCTACAATGAGCAGTTCTTC.

There are many counts of this clonotype. The rearrangement links TRBV9 to TRBJ2-7, with 8 bases aligning to TRBD2. Germline V gives CDR1 SGDLS, CDR2 YYNGEE. This CDR3 is built from 17 residues. The ends lost 4 bases at V and 4 bases at J; junction bases unmatched: 16. CDR3 coding DNA: TGTGCCAGCAGCCCCCACTCCGGCGGGGGGAACAATTACGAGCAGTACTTC. Protein sequence: CASSPHSGGGNNYEQYF. Together with reference TRBV9 and TRBJ2-7, the CDR3 gives the full variable domain: DSGVTQTPKHLITATGQRVTLRCSPRSGDLSVYWYQQSLDQGLQFLIQYYNGEERAKGNILERFSAQQFPDLHSELNLSSLELGDSALYFCASSPHSGGGNNYEQYFGPGTRLTVT.

This chain connects TRBV20-1 to TRBJ2-4; D perhaps matches TRBD1 (5 bases). The germline V gene has CDR1 DFQATT and CDR2 SNEGSKA (reference sequence). V was shortened by 5 bases and J by 0 bases, with 23 bases between the two germline ends. The CDR3 contains 18 residues. CDR3 residues: CSAPPRSTDSLAKNIQYF. CDR3 DNA: TGCAGTGCTCCGCCCCGATCGACAGACTCTTTAGCCAAAAACATTCAGTACTTC.

This clonotype was recorded at least ten times. This sequence joins TRBV12-3 or TRBV12-4 and TRBJ1-5; no clear D. There are 14 residues in the CDR3. Trimming removed 5 bases at V and 3 bases at J, with 11 bases between. CDR3 DNA sequence: TGTGCCAGCAGTCCGGACGGAACCAATCAGCCCCAGCATTTT. Protein: CASSPDGTNQPQHF.

The sample holds many counts of this clonotype. J is TRBJ1-1 and V is TRBV6-5; 8 bases line up with TRBD1. V lost 6 bases, J lost 5 bases, and 17 bases stayed unmatched. Germline loops: CDR1 MNHEY, CDR2 SVGAGI. This CDR3 contains 17 residues. The CDR3 loop reads CASSRYRPRGRGTEAFF. DNA of the CDR3: TGTGCCAGCAGCCGATACCGGCCCAGGGGGCGCGGGACTGAAGCTTTCTTT.

This clonotype was observed a few times. The rearrangement links TRBV28 to TRBJ2-3, with 13 bases that match TRBD2. CDR3 length: 18 amino acids. Germline V lookup: CDR1 MDHEN, CDR2 SYDVKM. V shed 6 bases, J shed 3 bases, and the junction held 12 bases outside the gene matches. CDR3 region: CASSHTLTSGGATDTQYF. The CDR3 bases are TGTGCCAGCAGCCATACCCTCACTAGCGGGGGGGCAACAGATACGCAGTATTTT.

This clonotype was seen a few times. The gene calls are TRBV12-3 or TRBV12-4 and TRBJ1-1; the D is unclear. V lost 4 bases and J lost 1, with 7 bases in between. The CDR3 covers 13 residues. CDR3 sequence: CASSWRQNTEAFF. CDR3 nucleotide sequence: TGTGCCAGCAGTTGGAGACAGAACACTGAAGCTTTCTTT.

The CDR3 region is CSAPRAGVGTEAFF. The CDR3 bases are TGCAGCGCCCCGCGGGCGGGAGTGGGCACTGAAGCTTTCTTT. This rearrangement joins TRBV29-1 to TRBJ1-1; unclear D gene. The germline V and J ends were trimmed by 7 bases and 4 bases, with 19 bases remaining between them. Germline values: CDR1 SQVTM, CDR2 ANQGSEA. CDR3 length: 14 residues.

At least ten counts were recorded for this clonotype. The CDR3 DNA follows: TGTGCCAGCAGTTTACCCGGACAGGGTGACTATGGCTACACCTTC. Translation gives CASSLPGQGDYGYTF. V is TRBV28 and J is TRBJ1-2; 8 positions agree with TRBD1. Germline-derived CDR1 and CDR2 are MDHEN and SYDVKM. V lost 2 bases to trimming and J lost 3 bases; unmatched junction nucleotides: 5. CDR3 length: 15 residues.

This clonotype came up many times. V gene TRBV28 combines with J gene TRBJ1-5; D may be TRBD1 (6 bases). The ends were cut back, 7 bases at V and 5 bases at J, with 21 bases in the middle. The CDR3 has 16 amino acids. The germline V gene encodes CDR1 MDHEN and CDR2 SYDVKM. Written as DNA, the CDR3 is TGTGCCAGCACCCTTGGACTCAGGGGCCTCGATCAGCCCCAGCATTTT. Translated: CASTLGLRGLDQPQHF.

The chain combines TRBV7-2 with TRBJ2-7; D possibly corresponds to TRBD2 (5 bases). Trimming removed 2 bases from V and 2 bases from J, with 10 bases in between. From germline, CDR1 is SGHTA and CDR2 FQGNSA. This CDR3 has 14 residues. CDR3 amino acids: CASSLRGITYEQYF. CDR3 sequence (DNA): TGTGCCAGCAGCTTACGAGGGATAACCTACGAGCAGTACTTC.